This TCR beta chain was identified during a study of control samples from healthy donors and cancer patients (dated by TCRdb to 2019 to 2021). Taken from cysteine to phenylalanine, the CDR3 has 14 residues. Of the read, only the CDR3 DNA is kept; its 42 bases are in frame from base 1. After removal of 5 bases from V and 2 bases from J, the junction retains 5 bases not matched to a gene. CDR1 is given as SEHNR and CDR2 as FQNEAQ, both from the germline V gene (reference sequence). In this sample, this clone turned up a few times. No antigen is known for it. Nothing much larger sits one base from this clone, and base qualities are not available. Libraries were prepared through the immunoSEQ multiplex PCR assay. TCRdb stores this immuneACCESS table with in-frame sequences only. Part of the clones is absent; in the studies checked, under half of the shortfall reflects unresolved V genes, and no reason is known for the rest. This sample gives about 140,000 clones in total; about 89% of them show up just once. The top ten clonotypes cover under 9% of the sample.

The TCR was taken from a man aged 18-30 years in good health. Sequenced material: blood. The sequence is built from TRBV7-9 and TRBJ2-7; a stretch of 8 junction bases matches TRBD1. The nucleotide sequence reads as follows: TGTGCCAGCAGCCTTCAGGACAGGGCCTACGAGCAGTACTTC. This gives the protein CASSLQDRAYEQYF. Here the CDR3 is joined to the reference TRBV7-9 and TRBJ2-7 genes, and the full variable domain is: DTGVSQNPRHKITKRGQNVTFRCDPISEHNRLYWYRQTLGQGPEFLTYFQNEAQLEKSRLLSDRFSAERPKGSFSTLEIQRTEQGDSAMYLCASSLQDRAYEQYFGPGTRLTVT.